This entry concerns a single TCR beta chain. This clonotype has a count of ten or more. The target of this receptor is not known. No clone much larger than this one lies a single base away; base qualities are absent. Trimming takes 6 bases off V and 5 bases off J; junction bases not matched to a gene: 10. The CDR3 holds 15 amino acids from the cysteine to the phenylalanine. Only CDR3 DNA remains: 45 bases, in frame from the first base. The library was generated by RT-PCR. The sequencing machine was an Illumina HiSeq 2500. Through fastp at Q25 and MiXCR, TCRdb rebuilt clones from the public reads, retaining in-frame beta chains. All rows with the same CDR3 protein become a single entry with the most common DNA and genes. This sample comprises approximately 160,000 distinct CDR3 sequences, around 10% of them detected only once. 35% to 40% of the sample is in the top ten clones. The sample originates from a study of response to subunit inactivated influenza vaccine (dated by TCRdb to 2016 to 2018). Concerning the study at large: The study used deep quantitative T cell receptor repertoire profiling to track responses to a trivalent subunit inactivated influenza vaccine.

Study-wide conclusions, independent of this receptor: The authors proposed that each seasonal influenza vaccination may bring in only a limited number of new T cells.

Sequencing used CD8+ T cells sorted from PBMCs, obtained about 24 months after vaccination. The chain employs TRBV12-3 or TRBV12-4 and TRBJ2-1, and TRBD1 matches 7 of the central bases. The sequence derives from a man between 50 and 75 years old who received an inactivated influenza vaccine. Donor details come from another sample of the same person, matched by shared clones. At the DNA level, the sequence is TGTGCCAGCAGAGACCCGGGACAGCCGGACAATGAGCAGTTCTTC. Translated, it gives CASRDPGQPDNEQFF.